Reported below is one TCR beta chain. J lost 11 bases, V lost 5 bases, and 10 bases had no gene match. CDR3 length equals 14 residues. TCRdb reprocessed the 5' RACE reads via MiXCR and lists one record per CDR3 protein. The repertoire has roughly 56,000 distinct CDR3 sequences, almost 30% of them found once; the top ten carry 2% to 2.5%. The clonotype originates from a female donor with breast cancer. J is TRBJ2-4 and V is TRBV12-3 or TRBV12-4; 9 bases are a match to TRBD1. Sequenced input: tumor-infiltrating naive CD4+ T cells sorted from the breast tumor. Subset described: naive CD4+ T cells, CD4+CD45RA+CD25-. CDR3 coding DNA: TGTGCCAGCAGTCCCACCGGGACAGGGCCTTTTCAGTACTTC. Translating gives CASSPTGTGPFQYF.